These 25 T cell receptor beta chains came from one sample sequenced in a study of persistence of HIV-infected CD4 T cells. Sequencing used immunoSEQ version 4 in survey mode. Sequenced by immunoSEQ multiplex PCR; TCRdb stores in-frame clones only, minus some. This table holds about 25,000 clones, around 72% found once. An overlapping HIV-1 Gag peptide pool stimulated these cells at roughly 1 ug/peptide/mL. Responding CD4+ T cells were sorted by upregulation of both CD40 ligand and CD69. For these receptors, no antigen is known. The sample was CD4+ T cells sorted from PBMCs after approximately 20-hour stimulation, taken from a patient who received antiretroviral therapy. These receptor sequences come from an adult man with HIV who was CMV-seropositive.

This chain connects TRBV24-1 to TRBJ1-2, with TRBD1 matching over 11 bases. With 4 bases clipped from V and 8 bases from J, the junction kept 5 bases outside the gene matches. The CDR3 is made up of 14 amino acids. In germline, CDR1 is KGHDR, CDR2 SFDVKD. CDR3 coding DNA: TGTGCCACCAGTGACGGACAGGGGGCTTACGGCTACACCTTC. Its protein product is CATSDGQGAYGYTF.

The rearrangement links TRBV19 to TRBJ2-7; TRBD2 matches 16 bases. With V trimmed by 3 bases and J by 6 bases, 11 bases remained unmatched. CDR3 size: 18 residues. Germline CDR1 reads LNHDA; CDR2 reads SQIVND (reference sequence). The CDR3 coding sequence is TGTGCCAGTAGTATGGGACTAGCGGGGGGGATCGGTATCTCCGAGCAGTACTTC. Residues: CASSMGLAGGIGISEQYF.

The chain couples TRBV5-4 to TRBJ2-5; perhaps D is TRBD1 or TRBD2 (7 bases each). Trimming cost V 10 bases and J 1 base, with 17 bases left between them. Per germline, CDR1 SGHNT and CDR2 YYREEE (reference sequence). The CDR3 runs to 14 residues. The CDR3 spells CAAGDQGGQETQYF. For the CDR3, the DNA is TGTGCCGCGGGGGATCAGGGGGGCCAAGAGACCCAGTACTTC.

The CDR3 coding sequence is TGTGCCAGCAGTTTGGAGGACAGGGGGACCTACGAGCAGTACTTC. Its protein is CASSLEDRGTYEQYF. The chain joins TRBV27 to TRBJ2-7; 10 positions match TRBD1. CDR3 length equals 15 residues. With V trimmed by 3 bases and J by 2 bases, 4 bases remained unmatched. Germline values: CDR1 MNHEY, CDR2 SMNVEV (reference sequence).

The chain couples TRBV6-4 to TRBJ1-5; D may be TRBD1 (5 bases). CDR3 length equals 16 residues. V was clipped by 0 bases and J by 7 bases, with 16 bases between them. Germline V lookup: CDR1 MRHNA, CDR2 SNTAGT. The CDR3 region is CASSDSTRGVGQPQHF. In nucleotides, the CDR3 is TGTGCCAGCAGTGACTCGACCCGGGGGGTTGGACAGCCCCAGCATTTT.

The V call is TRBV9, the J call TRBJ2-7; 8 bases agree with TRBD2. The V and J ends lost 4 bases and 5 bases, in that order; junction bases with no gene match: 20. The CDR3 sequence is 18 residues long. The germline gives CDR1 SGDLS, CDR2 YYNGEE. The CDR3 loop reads CASSPRGGSWGSPDEQYF. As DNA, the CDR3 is TGTGCCAGCAGCCCACGGGGGGGCTCCTGGGGGTCTCCTGACGAGCAGTACTTC.

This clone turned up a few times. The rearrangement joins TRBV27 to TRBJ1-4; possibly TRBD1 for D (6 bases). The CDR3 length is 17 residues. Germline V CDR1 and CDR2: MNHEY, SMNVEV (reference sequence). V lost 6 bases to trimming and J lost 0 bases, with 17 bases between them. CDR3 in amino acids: CASSRTDQFATNEKLFF. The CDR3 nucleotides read TGTGCCAGCAGCCGGACAGACCAGTTTGCAACTAATGAAAAACTGTTTTTT.

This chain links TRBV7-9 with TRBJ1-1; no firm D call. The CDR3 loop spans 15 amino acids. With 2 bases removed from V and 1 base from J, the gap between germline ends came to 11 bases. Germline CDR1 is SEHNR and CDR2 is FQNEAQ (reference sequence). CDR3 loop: CASSLYIGENTEAFF. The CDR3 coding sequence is TGTGCCAGCAGCTTATATATCGGTGAGAACACTGAAGCTTTCTTT. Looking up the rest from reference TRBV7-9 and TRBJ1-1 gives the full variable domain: DTGVSQNPRHKITKRGQNVTFRCDPISEHNRLYWYRQTLGQGPEFLTYFQNEAQLEKSRLLSDRFSAERPKGSFSTLEIQRTEQGDSAMYLCASSLYIGENTEAFFGQGTRLTVV.

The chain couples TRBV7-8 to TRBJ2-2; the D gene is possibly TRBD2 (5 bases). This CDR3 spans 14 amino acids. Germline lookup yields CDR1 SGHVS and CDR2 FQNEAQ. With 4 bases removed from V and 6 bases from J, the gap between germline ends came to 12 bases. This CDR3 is CASSSGVRAGELFF. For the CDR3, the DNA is TGTGCCAGCAGCTCCGGGGTTCGGGCCGGGGAGCTGTTTTTT.

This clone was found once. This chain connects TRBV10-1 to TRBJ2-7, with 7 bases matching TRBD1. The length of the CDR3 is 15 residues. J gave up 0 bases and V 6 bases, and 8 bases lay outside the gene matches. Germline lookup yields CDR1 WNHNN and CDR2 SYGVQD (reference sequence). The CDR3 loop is CASRTRQGHSYEQYF. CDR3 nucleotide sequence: TGCGCCAGCAGAACTAGACAGGGCCACTCCTACGAGCAGTACTTC.

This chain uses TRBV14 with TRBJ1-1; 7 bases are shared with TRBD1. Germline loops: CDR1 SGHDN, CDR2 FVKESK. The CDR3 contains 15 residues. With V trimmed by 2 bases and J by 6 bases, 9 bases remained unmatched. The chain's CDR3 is CASSQPDRDLPEAFF. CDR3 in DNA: TGTGCCAGCAGCCAACCAGACAGGGATTTACCTGAAGCTTTCTTT.

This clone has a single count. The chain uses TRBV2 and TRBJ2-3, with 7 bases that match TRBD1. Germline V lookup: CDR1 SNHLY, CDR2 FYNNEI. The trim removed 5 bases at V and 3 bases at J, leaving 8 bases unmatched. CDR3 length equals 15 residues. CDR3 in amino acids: CASSRDSRGTDTQYF. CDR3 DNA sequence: TGTGCCAGCAGTAGGGACAGCCGCGGAACAGATACGCAGTATTTT.

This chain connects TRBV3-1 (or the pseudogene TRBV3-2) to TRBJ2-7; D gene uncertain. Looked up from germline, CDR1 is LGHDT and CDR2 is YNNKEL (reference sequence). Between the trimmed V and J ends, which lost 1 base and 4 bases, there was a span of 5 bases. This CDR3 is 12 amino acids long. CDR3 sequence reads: CASSQVMYEQYF. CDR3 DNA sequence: TGTGCCAGCAGCCAAGTCATGTACGAGCAGTACTTC.

The CDR3 reads CASSQEGAGGTGELFF. CDR3 nucleotides: TGTGCCAGCAGCCAAGAGGGAGCGGGGGGTACCGGGGAGCTGTTTTTT. The chain employs TRBV3-1 (or the pseudogene TRBV3-2) and TRBJ2-2; TRBD2 agrees at 9 bases. J gave up 5 bases and V 0 bases, and 4 bases lay outside the gene matches. From germline, CDR1 is LGHDT and CDR2 YNNKEL (reference sequence). The CDR3 sequence is 16 residues long.

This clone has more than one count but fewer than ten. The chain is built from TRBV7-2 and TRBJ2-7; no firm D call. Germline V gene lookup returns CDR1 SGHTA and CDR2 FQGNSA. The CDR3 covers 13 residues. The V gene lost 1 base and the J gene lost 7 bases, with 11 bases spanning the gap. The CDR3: CASSLDPPGEQYF. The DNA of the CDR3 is TGTGCCAGCAGCTTAGATCCCCCAGGTGAGCAGTACTTC.

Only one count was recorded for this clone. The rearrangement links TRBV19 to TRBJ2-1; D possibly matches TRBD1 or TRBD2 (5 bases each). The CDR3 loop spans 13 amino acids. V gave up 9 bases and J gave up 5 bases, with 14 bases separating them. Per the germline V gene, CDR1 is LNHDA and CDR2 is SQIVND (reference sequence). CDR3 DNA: TGTGCCAGCAGCCAAGGGACGAACAATGAGCAGTTCTTC. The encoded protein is CASSQGTNNEQFF.

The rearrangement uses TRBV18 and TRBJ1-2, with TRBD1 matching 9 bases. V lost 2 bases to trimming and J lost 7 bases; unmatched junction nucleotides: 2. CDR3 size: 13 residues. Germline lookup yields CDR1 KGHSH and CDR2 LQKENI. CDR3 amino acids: CASSPGQGFGYTF. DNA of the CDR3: TGTGCCAGCTCACCAGGACAGGGGTTTGGCTACACCTTC.

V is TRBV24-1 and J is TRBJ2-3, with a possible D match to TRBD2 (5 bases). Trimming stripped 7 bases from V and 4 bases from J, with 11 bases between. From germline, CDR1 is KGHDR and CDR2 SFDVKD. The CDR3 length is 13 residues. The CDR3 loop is CATSPSSSDTQYF. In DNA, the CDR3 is TGTGCCACCAGCCCCTCTAGCTCAGATACGCAGTATTTT.

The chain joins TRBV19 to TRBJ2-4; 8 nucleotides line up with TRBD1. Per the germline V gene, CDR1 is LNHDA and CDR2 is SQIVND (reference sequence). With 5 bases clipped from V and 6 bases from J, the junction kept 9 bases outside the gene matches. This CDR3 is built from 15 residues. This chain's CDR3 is CASSPLDRVGNIQYF. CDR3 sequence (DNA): TGTGCCAGTAGTCCGCTGGACAGGGTTGGAAACATTCAGTACTTC.

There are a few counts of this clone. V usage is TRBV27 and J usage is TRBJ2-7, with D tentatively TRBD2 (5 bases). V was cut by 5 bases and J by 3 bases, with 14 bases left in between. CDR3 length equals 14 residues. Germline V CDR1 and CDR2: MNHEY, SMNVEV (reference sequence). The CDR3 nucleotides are TGTGCCAGCAGTCTCGCGGGTCCGAACTACGAGCAGTACTTC. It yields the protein CASSLAGPNYEQYF.

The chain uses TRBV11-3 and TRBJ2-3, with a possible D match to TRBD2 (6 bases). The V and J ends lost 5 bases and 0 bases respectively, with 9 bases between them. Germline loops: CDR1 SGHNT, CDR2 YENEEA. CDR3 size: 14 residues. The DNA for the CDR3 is TGTGCCAGCAGCCCGGGGACTAGCACAGATACGCAGTATTTT. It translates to CASSPGTSTDTQYF.

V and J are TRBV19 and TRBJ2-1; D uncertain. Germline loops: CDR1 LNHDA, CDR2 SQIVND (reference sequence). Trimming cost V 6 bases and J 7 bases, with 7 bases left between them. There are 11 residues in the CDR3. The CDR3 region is CASRRKNEQFF. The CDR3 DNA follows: TGTGCCAGTAGAAGGAAAAATGAGCAGTTCTTC.

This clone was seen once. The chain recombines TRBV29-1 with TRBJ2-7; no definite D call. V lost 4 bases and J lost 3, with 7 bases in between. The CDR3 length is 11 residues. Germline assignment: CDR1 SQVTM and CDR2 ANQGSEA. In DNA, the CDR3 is TGCAGCGTTGGTCAGAGCTACGAGCAGTACTTC. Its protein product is CSVGQSYEQYF.

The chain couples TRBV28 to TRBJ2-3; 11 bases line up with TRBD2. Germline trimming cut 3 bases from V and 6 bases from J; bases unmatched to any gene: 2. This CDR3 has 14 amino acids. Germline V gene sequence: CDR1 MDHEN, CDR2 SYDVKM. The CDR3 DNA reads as TGTGCCAGCAGTTTGACTAGCGGGGCTGATACGCAGTATTTT. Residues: CASSLTSGADTQYF.

This CDR3 is CASSYLNTGELFF. The DNA for the CDR3 is TGTGCCAGCAGCTATCTTAACACCGGGGAGCTGTTTTTT. This rearrangement joins TRBV7-2 to TRBJ2-2; D is unresolved. CDR1 and CDR2 (germline): SGHTA, FQGNSA. The germline V and J ends were trimmed by 4 bases and 2 bases, with 5 bases remaining between them. This CDR3 region has 13 residues. The whole variable domain, filled in from reference TRBV7-2 and TRBJ2-2, reads GAGVSQSPSNKVTEKGKDVELRCDPISGHTALYWYRQSLGQGLEFLIYFQGNSAPDKSGLPSDRFSAERTGGSVSTLTIQRTQQEDSAVYLCASSYLNTGELFFGEGSRLTVL.